The entry below describes one T cell receptor beta chain. Per germline, CDR1 SGHNT and CDR2 YYREEE (reference sequence). This CDR3 region has 14 residues. V lost 10 bases to trimming and J lost 2 bases, with 18 bases between them. This sample was included in a study of blood T cell repertoires in COVID-19. On the study more broadly: The study drew acute and convalescent COVID-19 samples from the United States, Italy and Spain.

The assay was immunoSEQ multiplex PCR, and TCRdb's table has in-frame clones only and misses some. The sample has tens of thousands of clones, around 84% seen once; the top ten hold 55% to 60%. V gene TRBV5-4 combines with J gene TRBJ1-1; a possible D gene is TRBD1 (6 bases). The sequence derives from an older man with acute or convalescent COVID-19. Material for sequencing was peripheral blood. CDR3 amino acids: CAWGRGSFNTEAFF. The DNA of the CDR3 is TGTGCCTGGGGGAGGGGGTCTTTTAACACTGAAGCTTTCTTT.